The entry below gives a single T cell receptor beta chain sequence along with its context. Its antigen is unidentified. This entry belongs to a study of cytomegalovirus exposure and HLA in healthy donors. General study points: In a later analysis, DRB1 alleles had the most associated TCRs; HLA-C alleles the fewest. CMV serostatus was the sole immune exposure information available. The study listed 164 cytomegalovirus-associated TCR beta chains.

Germline V CDR1 and CDR2: MNHEY, SMNVEV (reference sequence). The CDR3 contains 15 residues. The V segment lost 5 bases and the J segment 7 bases; nucleotides outside the gene matches: 3. PCR employed 60 Vbeta and 13 Jbeta primers. This table comes from immunoSEQ multiplex PCR, and its TCRdb copy is limited to in-frame clones, with some not included. Its clone listing holds approximately 42,000 clones. V gene TRBV27 combines with J gene TRBJ2-2, with TRBD2 matching over 14 bases. Material for sequencing was PBMCs. The sequence came from a male donor in good health and CMV-seronegative. The CDR3 spells CASSLGLAGGGELFF. The CDR3 region has the DNA TGTGCCAGCAGTCTCGGACTAGCGGGAGGCGGGGAGCTGTTTTTT.